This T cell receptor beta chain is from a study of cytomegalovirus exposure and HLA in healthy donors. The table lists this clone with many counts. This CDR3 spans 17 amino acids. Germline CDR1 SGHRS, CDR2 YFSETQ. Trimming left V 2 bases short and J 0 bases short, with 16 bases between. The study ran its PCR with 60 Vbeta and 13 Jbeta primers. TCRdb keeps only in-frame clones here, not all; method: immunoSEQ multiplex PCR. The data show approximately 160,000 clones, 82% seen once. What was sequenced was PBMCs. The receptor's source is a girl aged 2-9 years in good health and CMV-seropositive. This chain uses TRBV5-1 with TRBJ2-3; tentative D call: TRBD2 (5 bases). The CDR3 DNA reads TGCGCCAGCAGCTTCGGACGGGATTGGAGTAGCACAGATACGCAGTATTTT. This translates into CASSFGRDWSSTDTQYF. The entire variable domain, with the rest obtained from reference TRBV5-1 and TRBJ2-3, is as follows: KAGVTQTPRYLIKTRGQQVTLSCSPISGHRSVSWYQQTPGQGLQFLFEYFSETQRNKGNFPGRFSGRQFSNSRSEMNVSTLELGDSALYLCASSFGRDWSSTDTQYFGPGTRLTVL.